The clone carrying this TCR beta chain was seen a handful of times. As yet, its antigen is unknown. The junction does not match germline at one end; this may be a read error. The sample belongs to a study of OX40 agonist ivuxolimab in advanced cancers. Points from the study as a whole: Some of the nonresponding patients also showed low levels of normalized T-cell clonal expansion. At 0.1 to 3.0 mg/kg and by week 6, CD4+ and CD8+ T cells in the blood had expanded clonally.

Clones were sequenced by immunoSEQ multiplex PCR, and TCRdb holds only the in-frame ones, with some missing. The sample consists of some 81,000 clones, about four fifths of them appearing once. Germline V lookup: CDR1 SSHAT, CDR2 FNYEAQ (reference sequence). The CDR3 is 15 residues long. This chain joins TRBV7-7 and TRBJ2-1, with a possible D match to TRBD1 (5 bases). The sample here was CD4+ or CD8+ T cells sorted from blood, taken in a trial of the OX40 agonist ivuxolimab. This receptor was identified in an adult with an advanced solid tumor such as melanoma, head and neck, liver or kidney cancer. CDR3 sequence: CASSPDSSSYNEQFF. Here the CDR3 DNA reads TGTGCTAGCAGCCCCGACAGTAGCTCCTACAATGAGCAGTTCTTC.